This T cell receptor beta chain was recorded in a study of blood T cells in healthy people across ages. Across the whole study: About one barcoded beta molecule per two T cells came from capture by template switching.

The germline V and J ends were trimmed by 5 bases and 6 bases, with 13 bases remaining between them. Germline V gene data show CDR1 as MNHEY and CDR2 as SVGAGI. CDR3 length: 13 amino acids. Only a few counts were recorded for this clonotype. The authors ran a second PCR of roughly 6 to 12 cycles using a sample-barcoded 5' primer and a J-beta primer mix. Every individual sample yielded 3 million or more paired-end reads (each containing CDR3). TCRdb analysed the 5' RACE reads with MiXCR anew, one entry per CDR3 protein. The table shows 850,000 to 1,100,000 distinct CDR3 sequences, with roughly two fifths occurring only once.

The chain has TRBV6-5 and TRBJ1-1; possibly TRBD1 for D (6 bases). Source material: blood. This clonotype was sampled from a young man in good health. The CDR3 is CASSLQGRPEAFF. Here the CDR3 DNA reads TGTGCCAGCAGTCTCCAGGGGAGACCTGAAGCTTTCTTT.